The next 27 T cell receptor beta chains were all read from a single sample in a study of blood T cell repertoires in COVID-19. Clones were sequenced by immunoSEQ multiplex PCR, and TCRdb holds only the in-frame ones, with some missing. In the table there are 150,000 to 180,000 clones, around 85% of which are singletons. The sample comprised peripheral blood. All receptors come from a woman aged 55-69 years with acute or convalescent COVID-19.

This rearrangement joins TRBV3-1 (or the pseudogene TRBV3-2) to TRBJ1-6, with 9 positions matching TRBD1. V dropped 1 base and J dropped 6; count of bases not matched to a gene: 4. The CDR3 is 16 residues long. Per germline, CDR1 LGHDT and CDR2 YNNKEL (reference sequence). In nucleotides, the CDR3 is TGTGCCAGCAGCCAAGGGACAGGGGTTAGTAATTCACCCCTCCACTTT. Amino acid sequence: CASSQGTGVSNSPLHF.

The CDR3: CASRRDTNYGYTF. In nucleotides, the CDR3 is TGTGCCAGCAGAAGGGACACTAACTATGGCTACACCTTC. The chain has TRBV28 and TRBJ1-2; D possibly corresponds to TRBD1 (6 bases). The CDR3 contains 13 residues. Germline CDR1 is MDHEN and CDR2 is SYDVKM. With 6 bases removed from V and 0 bases from J, the gap between germline ends came to 8 bases.

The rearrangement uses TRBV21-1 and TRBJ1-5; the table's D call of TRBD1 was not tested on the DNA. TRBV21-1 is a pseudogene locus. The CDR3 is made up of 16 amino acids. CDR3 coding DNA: TGTGCCACAAGAACCCGGGACACCGATAGCAATCAGCCCCAGCATTTT. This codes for CATRTRDTDSNQPQHF.

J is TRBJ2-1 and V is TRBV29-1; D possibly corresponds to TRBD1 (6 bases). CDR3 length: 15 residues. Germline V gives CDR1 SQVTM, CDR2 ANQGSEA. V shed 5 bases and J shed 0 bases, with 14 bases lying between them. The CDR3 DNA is TGCAGCGTTACGACAGGCCTGAGCTCCTACAATGAGCAGTTCTTC. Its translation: CSVTTGLSSYNEQFF.

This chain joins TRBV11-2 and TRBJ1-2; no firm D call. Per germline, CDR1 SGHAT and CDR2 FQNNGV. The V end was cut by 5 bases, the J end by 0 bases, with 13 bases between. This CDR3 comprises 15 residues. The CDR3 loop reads CASSLRETANYGYTF. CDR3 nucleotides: TGTGCCAGCAGCCTCAGAGAAACAGCTAACTATGGCTACACCTTC.

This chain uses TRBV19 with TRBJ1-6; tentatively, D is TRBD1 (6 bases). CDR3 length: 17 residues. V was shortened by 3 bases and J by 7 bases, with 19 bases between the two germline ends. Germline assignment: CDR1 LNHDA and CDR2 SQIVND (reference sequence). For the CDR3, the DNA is TGTGCCAGTAGTATTACGCCCCATACAGGGATGAATTCACCCCTCCACTTT. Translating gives CASSITPHTGMNSPLHF.

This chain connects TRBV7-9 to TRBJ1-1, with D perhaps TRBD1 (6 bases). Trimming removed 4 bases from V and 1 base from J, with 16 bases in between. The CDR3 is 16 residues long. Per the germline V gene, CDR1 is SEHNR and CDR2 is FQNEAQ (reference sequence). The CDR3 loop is CASSYSTGHKNTEAFF. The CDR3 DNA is TGTGCCAGCAGCTATTCTACGGGACATAAGAACACTGAAGCTTTCTTT.

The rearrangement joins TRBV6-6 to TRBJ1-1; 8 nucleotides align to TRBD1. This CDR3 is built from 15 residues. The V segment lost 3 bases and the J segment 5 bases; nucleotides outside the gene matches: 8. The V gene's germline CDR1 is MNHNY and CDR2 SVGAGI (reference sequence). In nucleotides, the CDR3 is TGTGCCAGCAGTTATTCCCTCACAGGGGGGACTGAAGCTTTCTTT. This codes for CASSYSLTGGTEAFF.

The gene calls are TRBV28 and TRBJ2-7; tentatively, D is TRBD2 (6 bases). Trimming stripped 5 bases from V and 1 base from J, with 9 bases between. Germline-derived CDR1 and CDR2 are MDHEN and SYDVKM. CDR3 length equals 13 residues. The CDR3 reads CASSPGTSYEQYV. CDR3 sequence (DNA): TGTGCCAGCAGTCCCGGGACTTCCTACGAGCAGTACGTC.

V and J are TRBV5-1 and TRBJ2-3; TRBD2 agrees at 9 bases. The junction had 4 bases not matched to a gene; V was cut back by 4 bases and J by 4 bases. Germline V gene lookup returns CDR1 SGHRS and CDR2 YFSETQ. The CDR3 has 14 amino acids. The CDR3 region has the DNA TGCGCCAGCAGCGCCGGCGGGGGGGCAGATACGCAGTATTTT. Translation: CASSAGGGADTQYF.

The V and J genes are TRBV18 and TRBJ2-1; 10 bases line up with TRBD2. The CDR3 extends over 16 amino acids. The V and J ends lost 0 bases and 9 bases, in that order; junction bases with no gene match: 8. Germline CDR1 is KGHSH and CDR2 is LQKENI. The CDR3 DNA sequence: TGTGCCAGCTCACCACCCGCCCAGCGGGGGGGAGCTGAGCAGTTCTTC. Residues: CASSPPAQRGGAEQFF.

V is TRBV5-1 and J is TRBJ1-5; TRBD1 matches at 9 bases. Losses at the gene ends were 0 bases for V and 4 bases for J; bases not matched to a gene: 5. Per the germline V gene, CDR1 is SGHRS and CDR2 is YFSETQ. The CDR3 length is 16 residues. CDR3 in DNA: TGCGCCAGCAGCTTGGGGACAGGGGAGAGGAATCAGCCCCAGCATTTT. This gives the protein CASSLGTGERNQPQHF.

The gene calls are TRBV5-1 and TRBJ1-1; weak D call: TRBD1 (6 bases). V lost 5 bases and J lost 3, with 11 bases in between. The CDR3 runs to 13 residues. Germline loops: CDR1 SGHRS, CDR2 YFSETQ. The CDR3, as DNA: TGCGCCAGCAGGGAGGACAGAGACACTGAAGCTTTCTTT. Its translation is CASREDRDTEAFF.

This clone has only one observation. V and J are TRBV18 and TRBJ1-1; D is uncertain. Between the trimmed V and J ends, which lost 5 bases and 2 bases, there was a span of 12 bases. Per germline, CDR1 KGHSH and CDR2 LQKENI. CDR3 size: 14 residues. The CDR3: CASSAGSKNTEAFF. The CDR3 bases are TGTGCCAGCTCAGCGGGATCTAAAAACACTGAAGCTTTCTTT.

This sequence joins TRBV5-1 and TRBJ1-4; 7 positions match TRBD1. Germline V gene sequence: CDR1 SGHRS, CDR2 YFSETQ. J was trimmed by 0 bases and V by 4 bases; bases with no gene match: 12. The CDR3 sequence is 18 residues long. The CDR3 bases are TGCGCCAGCAGCACCGGACAGGTGGCAATAACAACTAATGAAAAACTGTTTTTT. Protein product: CASSTGQVAITTNEKLFF.

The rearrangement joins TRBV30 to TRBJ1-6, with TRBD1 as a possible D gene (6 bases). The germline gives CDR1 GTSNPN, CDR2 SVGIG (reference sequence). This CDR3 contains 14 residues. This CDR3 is CALRKTGNNSPLHF. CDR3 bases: TGTGCTTTACGAAAAACAGGGAATAATTCACCCCTCCACTTT.

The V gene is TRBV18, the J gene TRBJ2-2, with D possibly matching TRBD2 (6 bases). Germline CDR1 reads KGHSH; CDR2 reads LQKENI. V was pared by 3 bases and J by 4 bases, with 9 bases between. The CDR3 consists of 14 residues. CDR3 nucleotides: TGTGCCAGCTCACCGAGCGGGCTCACCGGGGAGCTGTTTTTT. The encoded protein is CASSPSGLTGELFF.

The CDR3 loop reads CASSPSAGAGELFF. CDR3 DNA sequence: TGTGCCAGCAGCCCTTCAGCGGGGGCCGGGGAGCTGTTTTTT. This chain links TRBV5-4 with TRBJ2-2; TRBD2 agrees at 8 bases. V lost 4 bases, J lost 6 bases, and 5 bases stayed unmatched. The germline gives CDR1 SGHNT, CDR2 YYREEE (reference sequence). CDR3 length: 14 residues.

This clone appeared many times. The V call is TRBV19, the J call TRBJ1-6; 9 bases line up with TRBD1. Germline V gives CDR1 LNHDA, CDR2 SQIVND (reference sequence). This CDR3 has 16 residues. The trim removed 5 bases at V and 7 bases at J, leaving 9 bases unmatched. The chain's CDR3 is CASSSQGGQGNSPLHF. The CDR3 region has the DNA TGTGCCAGTAGTTCGCAAGGGGGACAGGGAAATTCACCCCTCCACTTT.

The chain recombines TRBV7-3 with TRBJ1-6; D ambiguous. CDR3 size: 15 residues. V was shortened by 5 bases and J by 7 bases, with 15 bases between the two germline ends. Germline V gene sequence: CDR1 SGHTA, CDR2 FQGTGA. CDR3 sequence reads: CASSPAPGGNSPLHF. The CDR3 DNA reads TGTGCCAGCAGCCCCGCCCCCGGCGGGAATTCACCCCTCCACTTT.

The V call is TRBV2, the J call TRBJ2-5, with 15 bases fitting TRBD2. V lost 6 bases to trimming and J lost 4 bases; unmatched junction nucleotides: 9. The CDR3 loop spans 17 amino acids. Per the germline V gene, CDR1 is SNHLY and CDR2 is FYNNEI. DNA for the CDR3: TGTGCCAGCAGACCCGGACTAGCGGGGGGGCCTGGAGAGACCCAGTACTTC. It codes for CASRPGLAGGPGETQYF.

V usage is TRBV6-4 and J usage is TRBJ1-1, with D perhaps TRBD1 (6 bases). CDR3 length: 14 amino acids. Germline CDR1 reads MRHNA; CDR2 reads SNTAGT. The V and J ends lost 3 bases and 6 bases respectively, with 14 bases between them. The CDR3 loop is CASSEGRGRAEAFF. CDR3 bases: TGTGCCAGCAGTGAGGGCAGGGGCCGCGCTGAAGCTTTCTTT.

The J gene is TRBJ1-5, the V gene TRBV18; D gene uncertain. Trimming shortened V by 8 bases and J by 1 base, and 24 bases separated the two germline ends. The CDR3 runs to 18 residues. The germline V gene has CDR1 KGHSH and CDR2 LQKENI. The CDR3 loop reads CASTQETSAGRSNQPQHF. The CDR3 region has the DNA TGTGCCAGCACACAAGAGACGAGCGCGGGAAGAAGCAATCAGCCCCAGCATTTT. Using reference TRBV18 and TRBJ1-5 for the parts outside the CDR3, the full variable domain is NAGVMQNPRHLVRRRGQEARLRCSPMKGHSHVYWYRQLPEEGLKFMVYLQKENIIDESGMPKERFSAEFPKEGPSILRIQQVVRGDSAAYFCASTQETSAGRSNQPQHFGDGTRLSIL.

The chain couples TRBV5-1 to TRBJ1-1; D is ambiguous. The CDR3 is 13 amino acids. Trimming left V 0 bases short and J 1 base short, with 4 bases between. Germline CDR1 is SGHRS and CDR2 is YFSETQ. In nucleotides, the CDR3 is TGCGCCAGCAGCTTGGGAGGGAACACTGAAGCTTTCTTT. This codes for CASSLGGNTEAFF.

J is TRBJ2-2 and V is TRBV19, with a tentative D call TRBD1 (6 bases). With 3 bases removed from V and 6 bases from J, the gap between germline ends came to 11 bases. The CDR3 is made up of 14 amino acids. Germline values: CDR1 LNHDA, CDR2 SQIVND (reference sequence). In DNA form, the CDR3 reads TGTGCCAGTAGTATCGAAGGACAGTCCGGGGAGCTGTTTTTT. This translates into CASSIEGQSGELFF.

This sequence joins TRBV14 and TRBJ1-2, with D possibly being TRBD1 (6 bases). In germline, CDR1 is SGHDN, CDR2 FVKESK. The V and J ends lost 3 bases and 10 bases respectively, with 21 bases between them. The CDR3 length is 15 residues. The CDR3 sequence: CASSQLLGGADVYTF. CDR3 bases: TGTGCCAGCAGCCAGTTGCTAGGGGGGGCAGATGTCTACACCTTC.

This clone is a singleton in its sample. This chain's CDR3 is CASSEGGGRNYGYTF. The CDR3 coding sequence is TGTGCCAGCAGTGAAGGGGGAGGGAGGAACTATGGCTACACCTTC. The chain links TRBV6-1 to TRBJ1-2; D not resolved. Germline values: CDR1 MNHNS, CDR2 SASEGT. The CDR3 has 15 residues. The V gene lost 1 base and the J gene lost 2 bases, with 11 bases spanning the gap.